This is a list of T cell receptor beta chains from one sample in a study of blood T cell repertoires in COVID-19. Repertoires were generated with immunoSEQ multiplex PCR, while TCRdb's copy carries only in-frame clones and drops some. This repertoire shows around 330,000 clones, approximately 88% found once; its top ten account for 4%. The source material was peripheral blood. These receptors all come from a woman aged 45-65 years with active or convalescent COVID-19. Each CDR3 is given with its conserved first and last residue. D genes are given only for firm matches. Clone sizes are given selectively: once, few, many, or a class where the clone is expanded.

TRBD1 | TRBJ2-3 | . | TRBV5-4 | CASIEQGALTDTQYF | TGTGCCAGCATCGAACAGGGGGCTCTCACAGATACGCAGTATTTT
TRBD2 | TRBJ2-7 | . | TRBV27 | CASGSGSYEQYF | TGTGCCAGCGGTAGCGGGTCCTACGAGCAGTACTTC
. | TRBJ2-5 | once | TRBV7-2 | CASSFYGGFQETQYF | TGTGCCAGCAGCTTTTACGGAGGGTTCCAAGAGACCCAGTACTTC
. | TRBJ1-3 | . | TRBV27 | CASTRGGPDSGNTIYF | TGTGCCAGCACCCGGGGAGGGCCCGACTCTGGAAACACCATATATTTT
. | TRBJ2-5 | . | TRBV4-3 | CASSLNLGGSETQYF | TGCGCCAGCAGCCTCAACCTCGGAGGATCAGAGACCCAGTACTTC
. | TRBJ1-4 | . | TRBV27 | CASSLLGNEKLFF | TGTGCCAGCAGTTTATTGGGCAATGAAAAACTGTTTTTT
TRBD1 | TRBJ1-5 | . | TRBV28 | CASKLQGSNQPQHF | TGTGCCAGCAAGTTACAGGGGAGCAATCAGCCCCAGCATTTT
TRBD1 | TRBJ2-1 | . | TRBV5-1 | CASSWGQRSYNEQFF | TGCGCCAGCAGCTGGGGACAGCGCTCCTACAATGAGCAGTTCTTC
TRBD1 | TRBJ2-3 | once | TRBV30 | CAWSARVQGRTDTQYF | TGTGCCTGGAGTGCCCGCGTACAGGGGCGCACAGATACGCAGTATTTT
. | TRBJ2-6 | . | TRBV18 | CASSPPIEILSFFRANVLTF | TGTGCCAGCTCACCACCGATAGAGATACTGAGCTTTTTCAGGGCCAACGTCCTGACTTTC
. | TRBJ1-1 | . | TRBV19 | CASSIGAGANTEAFF | TGTGCCAGTAGTATAGGTGCAGGTGCGAACACTGAAGCTTTCTTT
. | TRBJ1-5 | . | TRBV5-5 | CASSHDPGPYSNQPQHF | TGTGCCAGCAGTCATGACCCAGGGCCTTATAGCAATCAGCCCCAGCATTTT
. | TRBJ1-6 | . | TRBV9 | CASGARNSPLHF | TGTGCCAGCGGGGCCCGTAACTCACCCCTCCACTTT
TRBD2 | TRBJ2-3 | once | TRBV9 | CASSPLAGGPTDTQYF | TGTGCCAGCAGCCCCCTAGCGGGAGGGCCCACAGATACGCAGTATTTT